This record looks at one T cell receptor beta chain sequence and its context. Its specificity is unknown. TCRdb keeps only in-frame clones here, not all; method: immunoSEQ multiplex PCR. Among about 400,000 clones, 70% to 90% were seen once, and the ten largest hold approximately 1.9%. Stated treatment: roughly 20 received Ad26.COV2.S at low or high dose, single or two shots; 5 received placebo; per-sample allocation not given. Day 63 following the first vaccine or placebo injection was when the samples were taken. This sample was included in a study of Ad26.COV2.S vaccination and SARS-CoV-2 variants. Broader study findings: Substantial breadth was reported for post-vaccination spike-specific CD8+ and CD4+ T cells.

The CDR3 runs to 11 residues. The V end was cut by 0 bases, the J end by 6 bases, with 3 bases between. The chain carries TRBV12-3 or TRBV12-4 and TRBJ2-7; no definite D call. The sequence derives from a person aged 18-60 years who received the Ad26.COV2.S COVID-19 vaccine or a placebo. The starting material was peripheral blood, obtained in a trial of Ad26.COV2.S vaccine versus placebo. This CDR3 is CASSLAGEQYF. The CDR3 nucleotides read TGTGCCAGCAGTTTAGCCGGCGAGCAGTACTTC.